Detailed here is one T cell receptor (beta chain). Its antigen is not known. The sample originates from a study of T cell responses to AZD1222 COVID-19 vaccine. Findings and limits, study-wide: Vaccination with two AZD1222 doses was followed by a rise in Spike-specific TCR breadth and depth.

Germline CDR1 MDHEN, CDR2 SYDVKM. The ends lost 6 bases at V and 5 bases at J; junction bases unmatched: 5. The CDR3 has 14 amino acids. TCRdb keeps only in-frame clones here, not all; method: immunoSEQ multiplex PCR. The sample contains about 54,000 clones, about 80% of which appear only once. This chain connects TRBV28 to TRBJ1-5, with TRBD1 matching over 9 bases. The sequence was obtained from an adult in good health. This material consisted of peripheral blood, taken on day 0 of AZD1222 vaccination. The CDR3 is CASRKGQGYQPQHF. The DNA of the CDR3 is TGTGCCAGCAGAAAGGGACAGGGCTATCAGCCCCAGCATTTT.